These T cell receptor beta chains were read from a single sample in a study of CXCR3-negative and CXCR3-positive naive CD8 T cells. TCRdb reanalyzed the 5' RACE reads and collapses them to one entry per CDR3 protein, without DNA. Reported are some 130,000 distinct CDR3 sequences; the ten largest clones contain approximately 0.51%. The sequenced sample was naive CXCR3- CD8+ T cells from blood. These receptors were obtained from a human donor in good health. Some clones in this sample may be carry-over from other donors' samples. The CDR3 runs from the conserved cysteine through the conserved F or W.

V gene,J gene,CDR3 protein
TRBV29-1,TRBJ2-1,CSVEGSGSVRPYNEQFF
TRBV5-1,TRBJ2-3,CASSLGREEDTQYF
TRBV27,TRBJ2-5,CASSLWGLAVKQETQYF
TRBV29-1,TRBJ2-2,CSVALGELTGELFF
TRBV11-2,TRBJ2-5,CASSLVYVDRGQETQYF
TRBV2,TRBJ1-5,CASSEFGGLSNQPQHF
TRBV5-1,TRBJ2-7,CASSLAISHEQYF
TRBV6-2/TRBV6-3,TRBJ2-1,CASSPFAGGLNNEQFF
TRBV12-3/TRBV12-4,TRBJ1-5,CASSLKGAGQPQHF
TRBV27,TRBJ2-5,CASSANRDRVQETQYF
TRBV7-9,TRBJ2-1,CASSSSWVRGYNEQFF
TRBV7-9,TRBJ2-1,CASSTGIANEQFF
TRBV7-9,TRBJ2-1,CASSTESTGDEQFF
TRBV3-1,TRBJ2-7,CASSPAPGQGDYEQYF
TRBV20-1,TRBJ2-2,CSARGTDGDAGELFF
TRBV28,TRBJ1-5,CASSQGLRQPQHF
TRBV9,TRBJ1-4,CASSVVSSVNEKLFF
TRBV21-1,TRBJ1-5,CASSKLGTVQPQHF
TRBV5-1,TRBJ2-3,CASSLDLSGTVTDTQYF
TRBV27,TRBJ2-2,CASSEAPGELFF